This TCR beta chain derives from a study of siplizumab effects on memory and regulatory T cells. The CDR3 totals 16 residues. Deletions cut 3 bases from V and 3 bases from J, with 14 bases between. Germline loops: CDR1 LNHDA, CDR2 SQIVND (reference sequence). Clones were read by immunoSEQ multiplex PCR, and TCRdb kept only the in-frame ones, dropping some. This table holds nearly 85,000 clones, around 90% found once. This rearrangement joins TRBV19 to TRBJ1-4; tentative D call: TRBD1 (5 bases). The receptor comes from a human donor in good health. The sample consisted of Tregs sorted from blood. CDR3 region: CASSIGAGFANEKLFF. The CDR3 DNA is TGTGCCAGTAGTATCGGGGCAGGTTTTGCTAATGAAAAACTGTTTTTT.